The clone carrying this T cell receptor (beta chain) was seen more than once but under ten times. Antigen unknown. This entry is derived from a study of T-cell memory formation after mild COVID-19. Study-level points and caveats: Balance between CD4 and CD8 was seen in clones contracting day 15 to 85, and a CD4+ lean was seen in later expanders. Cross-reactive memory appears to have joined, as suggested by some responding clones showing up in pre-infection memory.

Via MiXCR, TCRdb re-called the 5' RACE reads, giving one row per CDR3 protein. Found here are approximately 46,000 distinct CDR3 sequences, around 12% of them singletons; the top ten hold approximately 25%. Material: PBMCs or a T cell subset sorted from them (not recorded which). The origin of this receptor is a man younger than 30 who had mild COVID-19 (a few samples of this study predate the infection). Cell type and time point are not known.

CDR3 nucleotide sequence: TGTGCCAGCAGTGTGACAGGGATGGGAGGTAGGAGCAATCAGCCCCAGCATTTT. This codes for CASSVTGMGGRSNQPQHF. This chain uses TRBV28 with TRBJ1-5, with 7 bases matching TRBD1. This CDR3 spans 18 amino acids. The germline V gene has CDR1 MDHEN and CDR2 SYDVKM. The trim removed 5 bases at V and 1 base at J, leaving 14 bases unmatched.